This is a list of T cell receptor beta chains from one sample in a study of blood T cells in healthy people across ages. Using its own MiXCR run on the 5' RACE reads, TCRdb lists one record per CDR3 protein. The sample holds 750,000 or so distinct CDR3 sequences, 20% to 25% seen once. These data were likewise used in another study, on T cells of mothers and their children.

The sample was blood. The origin of the receptors is a boy aged 5-17 years in good health. CDR3s leave out the opening cysteine and the closing phenylalanine or tryptophan. The order of the fields is J gene, V gene, CDR3 protein.

J: TRBJ1-4
V: TRBV4-1
CDR3: ASSQDGGVGNEKLF

J: TRBJ2-1
V: TRBV9
CDR3: ASSGRAGTKNEQF

J: TRBJ1-1
V: TRBV7-9
CDR3: ASSFGQGKVDTEAF

J: TRBJ2-1
V: TRBV18
CDR3: ASSPRLAGGPGQF

J: TRBJ1-2
V: TRBV7-2
CDR3: ASSLGGAPLGYT

J: TRBJ1-6
V: TRBV7-9
CDR3: ASSDRQGVESPLH

J: TRBJ1-2
V: TRBV4-1
CDR3: ASSRTGVGGYT

J: TRBJ2-2
V: TRBV4-3
CDR3: ASSQDLTGRPGELF

J: TRBJ2-5
V: TRBV9
CDR3: ASSVSGRWETQY

J: TRBJ1-5
V: TRBV3-1
CDR3: ASSQDTGNQPQH

J: TRBJ2-1
V: TRBV7-3
CDR3: ASSSIAGLLNEQF

J: TRBJ2-1
V: TRBV19
CDR3: ASSIVLEGYNEQF

J: TRBJ2-7
V: TRBV2
CDR3: ASRPGQLYEQY

J: TRBJ1-2
V: TRBV18
CDR3: ASSPPGALMARSSNYGYT

J: TRBJ2-2
V: TRBV7-2
CDR3: ASSLRTSGSGELF

J: TRBJ2-7
V: TRBV28
CDR3: ASSTGPDFPHEQY

J: TRBJ1-2
V: TRBV28
CDR3: ASSWSGGFYGYT

J: TRBJ2-5
V: TRBV12-3/TRBV12-4
CDR3: ASSASQETQY